This T cell receptor (beta chain) was captured by sequencing in a study of shared clonotypes between healthy human individuals (dated by TCRdb to 2018 to 2021). With regard to the full study: The cohort included a few men and a couple of women between 18 and 49 years of age. To increase sequencing depth and limit assay-specific biases, TCR repertoire library preparation and sequencing were carried out by different laboratories using diverse techniques. Each donor's leukapheresis produced roughly between roughly 0.85 and 10 billion PBMCs. For each donor, CD4 naive and CD4 memory were each run on three plates, CD8 naive on two plates, and CD8 memory on one plate. The study deeply sequenced blood TCR repertoires of five healthy adults to estimate repertoire size and the extent of clonotype sharing between individuals.

What the work shows at the level of the full study, not this receptor alone: Sampling was limited to blood, and TCR repertoires in tissue likely differ from TCR repertoires in blood. Rarefaction of sorted-subset datasets indicated incomplete sequencing despite the large sequencing depth. Larger estimated clonotype richness was generally found for naive subsets than for memory subsets. The small number of donors limited the genetic and exposure-history diversity represented. Compared with non-shared clonotypes, clonotypes shared by all four sorted-subset donors had higher generation probabilities. Roughly 5% of naive CD4, 3.5% of naive CD8, about 2.5% of memory CD4, and about 0.4% of memory CD8 clonotypes were shared across several donors. Pairwise subsampling led to the expectation that sequencing depth would affect the degree of clonotype sharing among donors.

Healthy HIV-negative adults with no recently reported acute infections or vaccinations were included as donors. All donors were Caucasian adults living in Nashville, Tennessee, USA. The CD8 memory samples were a combination of magnetically selected CD45RO+ cells and CCR7-negative CD45RA+ effector memory (TemRA) cells. Blood was obtained by leukapheresis, after which PBMCs were separated by Ficoll-Histopaque density gradient centrifugation and cryopreserved in liquid nitrogen vapor phase. Analytical flow cytometry was used to check the purity and quantity of each magnetically sorted T cell population. From each sorted fraction, genomic DNA was isolated and quantified by UV absorbance on a Nanodrop 2000c. The V and J ends are trimmed by 5 bases and 2 bases, leaving 3 bases between them. Reading the germline V gene gives CDR1 SGHVS and CDR2 FQNEAQ. The CDR3 contains 11 residues, cysteine and phenylalanine counted. Here the CDR3 DNA is all that survives: 33 bases in frame from base 1.

With regard to this clone: Its antigen is not yet known. No qualities accompany the bases; no much larger clone lies one base away.

TCR CDR3 regions were amplified from genomic DNA by multiplex PCR using the deep immunoSEQ assay. Extracted genomic DNA from each cell subset was spread evenly across all wells of several immunoSEQ 96-well plates, with each plate serving as a replicate. For sorted subsets, each replicate PCR was loaded with 150 to 250 ng genomic DNA, equivalent to 30,000 or so T cell genomes. Purified libraries were measured with a Qubit 3.0 fluorometer, size-checked on a Bioanalyzer 2100, and measured again with the KAPA Library Quantification kit. Every immunoSEQ 96-well plate was sequenced on a separate single-read 150-cycle Illumina NextSeq 550 flow cell. Per the authors' processing: Because only junctional sequences without quality scores were contained in the immunoSEQ output, filtering matching that applied to full-length reads could not be performed. Sequences were annotated with PyIR, a Python wrapper for IgBLAST v1.9, and V/J genes and CDR3 were assigned using IMGT germline references. Any read was removed if the V/J assignment was weak (E-value above 1e-6), the CDR3 was missing, or the read contained stop codons, out-of-frame junctions, or ambiguous translated residues. V3J clonotypes were defined by identical inferred V gene, J gene, and CDR3 amino acid sequence. Percentage overlap between repertoires was calculated by dividing the number of shared unique clonotypes by the size of the smaller repertoire. Repertoire richness was assessed with RTK rarefaction, the Chao1 estimator, and Recon v2.1 estimates of unobserved clonotypes. OLGA was used to compute generation probabilities for all TCRbeta clonotypes that the gDNA method yielded from four donors. TCRdb mirrors the immuneACCESS table, restricted to in-frame sequences. Some clones are absent from its copies; in checked studies, under half trace to an unresolved V gene, and the reason for the others is unknown. V, J and clone size derive from that table, while D and trimming were established from the DNA sequence. The sample table records about 120,000 clones; around 65% of these occur just once. The ten largest make up 24% of the sample.

The chain employs TRBV7-8 and TRBJ2-5; the D gene cannot be resolved reliably. The specimen was memory CD8+ T cells sorted from blood. The label giving this sample's cell subset or site can be read as: CD45RO+ cells pooled with CCR7-negative TemRA cells. The TCR sequence derives from a woman aged 30 to 39 in good health. The CDR3 is CASSGQETQYF. The DNA sequence reads TGTGCCAGCAGCGGGCAAGAGACCCAGTACTTC. Reference TRBV7-8 and TRBJ2-5 proteins supply the regions before and after the CDR3; the full variable domain is: GAGVSQSPRYKVAKRGQDVALRCDPISGHVSLFWYQQALGQGPEFLTYFQNEAQLDKSGLPSDRFFAERPEGSVSTLKIQRTQQEDSAVYLCASSGQETQYFGPGTRLLVL.